This entry lists 9 T cell receptor beta chains sequenced from one sample in a study of human T cells and chemical hapten exposure. Each CDR3 protein gets one entry after TCRdb re-called the RACE reads with MiXCR. Of 190,000 or so distinct CDR3 sequences listed, under 30% are singletons. Indicated time point: patch test 3, about 24 weeks after DPC sensitization. Treatment indicated: therapeutic diphenylcyclopropenone sensitization with weekly scalp DPC. The sample consisted of whole blood, taken in connection with sensitization to the hapten diphenylcyclopropenone (DPC). The receptors originated from a woman aged 40 to 50 with alopecia areata. Some clones in this sample may be carry-over from other donors' samples.

This clonotype was seen more than once but under ten times. At one boundary the junction diverges from the germline segment, which might be a read error. The chain has TRBV5-4 and TRBJ2-7; unclear D gene. CDR3 length: 13 amino acids. The germline CDR1 and CDR2 sequences are SGHNT and YYREEE (reference sequence). The chain's CDR3 is CASSLGRSSALSF. CDR3 bases: TGTGCCAGCAGCTTGGGCAGATCGTCAGCCCTCTCCTTC.

The chain employs TRBV6-6 and TRBJ2-7, with TRBD2 matching 7 bases. The junction had 20 bases not matched to a gene; V was cut back by 10 bases and J by 5 bases. In germline, CDR1 is MNHNY, CDR2 SVGAGI (reference sequence). CDR3 length equals 16 residues. CDR3 amino acids: CATSQVGGSFPNEQYF. DNA of the CDR3: TGTGCCACCTCTCAGGTGGGCGGGAGCTTTCCGAACGAGCAGTACTTC.

This rearrangement joins TRBV20-1 to TRBJ1-1, with D possibly TRBD1 on 6 matching bases. There are 11 residues in the CDR3. The germline V gene has CDR1 DFQATT and CDR2 SNEGSKA (reference sequence). Here the CDR3 DNA reads TGCAGCTCCCGACAGGACACTGAAGCTTTCTTT. Translation gives CSSRQDTEAFF.

The chain is built from TRBV20-1 and TRBJ2-5; maybe TRBD2 (5 bases). V lost 0 bases, J lost 1 base, and 12 bases lay in between. Germline-derived CDR1 and CDR2 are DFQATT and SNEGSKA (reference sequence). This CDR3 is 15 amino acids long. In DNA form, the CDR3 reads TGCAGTGCTAGAGATACAGAGCGGATCCAAGAGACCCAGTACTTC. Residues: CSARDTERIQETQYF.

This clonotype was recorded at least ten times. This sequence joins TRBV7-9 and TRBJ2-7; the D gene could be TRBD1 or TRBD2 (5 bases each). The ends were cut back, 5 bases at V and 0 bases at J, with 14 bases in the middle. CDR3 length: 15 residues. From germline, CDR1 is SEHNR and CDR2 FQNEAQ (reference sequence). The CDR3 here is CASSARDGFSYEQYF. The CDR3 DNA reads as TGTGCCAGCAGCGCCCGGGACGGCTTCTCCTACGAGCAGTACTTC. Complete variable domain (other parts from reference TRBV7-9 and TRBJ2-7): DTGVSQNPRHKITKRGQNVTFRCDPISEHNRLYWYRQTLGQGPEFLTYFQNEAQLEKSRLLSDRFSAERPKGSFSTLEIQRTEQGDSAMYLCASSARDGFSYEQYFGPGTRLTVT.

The chain carries TRBV5-5 and TRBJ1-1, with D possibly being TRBD1 (6 bases). Trimming left V 2 bases short and J 7 bases short, with 15 bases between. Germline CDR1 and CDR2: SGHKS and YYEKEE (reference sequence). This CDR3 contains 14 residues. The CDR3 DNA follows: TGTGCCAGCAGCTTCGGGGCACAGGGCCTTGAAGCTTTCTTT. Residues: CASSFGAQGLEAFF.

This clonotype was observed a handful of times. The chain recombines TRBV29-1 with TRBJ1-4; 7 positions agree with TRBD1. The V gene's germline CDR1 is SQVTM and CDR2 ANQGSEA. This CDR3 contains 13 residues. J was trimmed by 5 bases and V by 6 bases; bases with no gene match: 6. CDR3 loop: CSVGTVPNEKLFF. The CDR3 DNA reads TGCAGCGTCGGGACAGTACCCAATGAAAAACTGTTTTTT.

In its sample, this clonotype was seen a few times. J is TRBJ2-7 and V is TRBV5-1, with 11 bases aligning to TRBD2. CDR1 is SGHRS and CDR2 is YFSETQ in the germline V gene. Losses at the gene ends were 4 bases for V and 6 bases for J; bases not matched to a gene: 9. This CDR3 has 15 residues. DNA for the CDR3: TGCGCCAGCAGCCTGCGGCTAGCGGGAGGTGGCGAGCAGTACTTC. Translating it yields CASSLRLAGGGEQYF. The variable domain in full, with the rest retrieved from reference TRBV5-1 and TRBJ2-7, is KAGVTQTPRYLIKTRGQQVTLSCSPISGHRSVSWYQQTPGQGLQFLFEYFSETQRNKGNFPGRFSGRQFSNSRSEMNVSTLELGDSALYLCASSLRLAGGGEQYFGPGTRLTVT.

This clonotype was detected a few times. The V gene is TRBV6-5, the J gene TRBJ1-1; possible D gene TRBD1, 5 bases. Germline V CDR1 and CDR2: MNHEY, SVGAGI. The CDR3 spans 13 residues. Trimming stripped 5 bases from V and 0 bases from J, with 7 bases between. The CDR3 nucleotides are TGTGCCAGCAGTCGACAGCTGAACACTGAAGCTTTCTTT. It is translated as CASSRQLNTEAFF.